These T cell receptor beta chains were read from a single sample in a study of blood T cell repertoires in COVID-19. Here immunoSEQ multiplex PCR was the method, and the copy in TCRdb shows in-frame clones only, minus some. Here the sample spans around 62,000 clones, over 75% being singletons. Sequenced input: peripheral blood. All receptors come from a woman aged 60-70 years with COVID-19, enrolled during active disease. Both conserved end residues are part of each CDR3. D genes are given only for firm matches. The size field is filled for only some rows; it gives once, few, many or a size class.

j_call v_call d_call clone_size cdr3_aa cdr3_nt
TRBJ2-5 TRBV9 . once CASSARGEGETQYF TGTGCCAGCAGCGCCAGGGGAGAGGGAGAGACCCAGTACTTC
TRBJ2-1 TRBV30 TRBD2 . CAWSPSLAGVEQFF TGTGCCTGGAGTCCATCCCTAGCGGGAGTTGAGCAGTTCTTC
TRBJ1-2 TRBV29-1 TRBD1 . CSVVPSGGIGYTF TGCAGCGTTGTACCTTCAGGGGGCATTGGCTACACCTTC
TRBJ1-2 TRBV5-1 . few CASSLGGDNYGYTF TGCGCCAGCAGCTTAGGGGGGGACAACTATGGCTACACCTTC
TRBJ2-5 TRBV9 . . CASSVEGRGKETQYF TGTGCCAGCAGCGTAGAGGGCAGGGGAAAAGAGACCCAGTACTTC
TRBJ1-1 TRBV29-1 TRBD1 . CSVESRGRLNTEAFF TGCAGCGTTGAGTCCAGGGGGCGGTTGAACACTGAAGCTTTCTTT
TRBJ1-3 TRBV19 . . CASSGFAESSGNTIYF TGTGCCAGTAGTGGGTTCGCGGAGTCCTCTGGAAACACCATATATTTT
TRBJ2-5 TRBV5-8 . . CASSHWGGETQYF TGTGCCAGCAGCCATTGGGGCGGAGAGACCCAGTACTTC
TRBJ1-2 TRBV5-5 . . CASSLEGQGNYGYTF TGTGCCAGCAGCTTGGAAGGGCAGGGGAACTATGGCTACACCTTC
TRBJ2-2 TRBV6-5 TRBD1 . CASARGTGHTGELFF TGTGCCAGCGCTCGGGGGACAGGACACACCGGGGAGCTGTTTTTT
TRBJ1-5 TRBV7-2 . . CASSPRGRGPNQPQHF TGTGCCAGCAGCCCCCGAGGGAGGGGCCCGAATCAGCCCCAGCATTTT
TRBJ2-7 TRBV29-1 . . CSVQLVGDYEQYF TGCAGCGTGCAACTAGTTGGAGACTACGAGCAGTACTTC
TRBJ1-5 TRBV19 . . CASIGGFGNQPQHF TGTGCCAGTATCGGGGGTTTCGGCAATCAGCCCCAGCATTTT
TRBJ2-5 TRBV3-1/TRBV3-2 TRBD1 . CASSQEAGGQETQYF TGTGCCAGCAGCCAAGAGGCAGGGGGCCAAGAGACCCAGTACTTC
TRBJ1-1 TRBV18 TRBD1 once CASSPRTGTGGYWTEAFF TGTGCCAGCTCACCACGGACCGGGACAGGGGGATATTGGACTGAAGCTTTCTTT
TRBJ2-7 TRBV11-3 TRBD1 . CASSSRGRGEQYF TGTGCCAGCAGCAGCAGGGGGCGCGGCGAGCAGTACTTC
TRBJ2-3 TRBV4-1 . . CASSLVGTLDTQYF TGCGCCAGCAGCCTGGTCGGGACTTTAGATACGCAGTATTTT
TRBJ2-7 TRBV6-5 . . CASGRGLKVQYF TGTGCCAGCGGGAGAGGGTTGAAGGTGCAGTACTTC
TRBJ1-5 TRBV19 . . CASSSRWTHQPQHF TGTGCCAGTAGTAGCCGTTGGACACATCAGCCCCAGCATTTT
TRBJ2-3 TRBV11-2 TRBD2 . CASSLEVAGGLFTSTDTQYF TGTGCCAGCAGCTTAGAAGTAGCGGGAGGGCTCTTTACTAGCACAGATACGCAGTATTTT
TRBJ2-3 TRBV5-4 TRBD2 . CASSFSGSGGDTQYF TGTGCCAGCAGCTTTAGCGGGAGCGGAGGAGATACGCAGTATTTT
TRBJ2-3 TRBV18 . . CASSLLRENTDTQYF TGTGCCAGCTCACTTCTCCGGGAAAACACAGATACGCAGTATTTT
TRBJ2-7 TRBV10-2 TRBD2 once CASSTSGISYEQYF TGCGCCTCATCCACTAGCGGGATTTCTTACGAGCAGTACTTC
TRBJ1-5 TRBV19 . . CASSPGVQGQPQHF TGTGCCAGTAGTCCGGGTGTTCAGGGTCAGCCCCAGCATTTT
TRBJ2-7 TRBV30 . . CALERDSYEQYF TGTGCCTTAGAGAGGGACTCCTACGAGCAGTACTTC
TRBJ2-1 TRBV6-5 TRBD2 . CAGSGRSSYNEQFF TGTGCCGGTAGCGGGAGGAGTTCCTACAATGAGCAGTTCTTC
TRBJ1-1 TRBV7-9 . . CASSAYRVVNTEAFF TGTGCCAGCAGCGCCTACAGGGTAGTGAACACTGAAGCTTTCTTT
TRBJ2-7 TRBV10-3 TRBD2 . CAARPGTSGSYEQYF TGTGCCGCAAGACCCGGGACTAGCGGATCCTACGAGCAGTACTTC
TRBJ2-1 TRBV9 . . CASSVLQRQAPLEEQFF TGTGCCAGCAGCGTTCTCCAGCGACAGGCCCCCTTGGAGGAGCAGTTCTTC
TRBJ1-1 TRBV18 . . CASSLGRMNTEAFF TGTGCCAGCTCACTGGGGCGAATGAACACTGAAGCTTTCTTT
TRBJ2-7 TRBV5-6 TRBD2 . CASSFGTTSLEQYF TGTGCCAGCAGCTTCGGGACTACCTCCCTCGAGCAGTACTTC
TRBJ2-5 TRBV19 TRBD1 . CASSIGDRSGETQYF TGTGCCAGTAGTATAGGGGACAGATCGGGAGAGACCCAGTACTTC
TRBJ2-7 TRBV27 . . CASSPRGSGQYF TGTGCCAGCAGCCCCAGGGGAAGCGGGCAGTACTTC
TRBJ2-1 TRBV3-1/TRBV3-2 TRBD1 . CASSQIGGDRADNEQFF TGTGCCAGCAGCCAGATTGGGGGGGACAGGGCCGACAATGAGCAGTTCTTC
TRBJ2-3 TRBV10-3 TRBD1 . CAIRGQGYGTDTQYF TGTGCCATCAGGGGACAGGGTTACGGCACAGATACGCAGTATTTT
TRBJ1-6 TRBV19 TRBD1 . CASSSDRGESPLHF TGTGCCAGTAGTTCGGACAGGGGAGAATCACCCCTCCACTTT
TRBJ1-1 TRBV19 TRBD1 . CASSMGQHVMEAFF TGTGCCAGTAGTATGGGACAGCACGTTATGGAAGCTTTCTTT
TRBJ1-1 TRBV5-6 . . CASSPGQYTEAFF TGTGCCAGCAGCCCCGGACAGTACACTGAAGCTTTCTTT
TRBJ1-3 TRBV12-3/TRBV12-4 . . CASRLGGRPGYF TGTGCCAGCAGGCTTGGGGGCCGTCCGGGATATTTT
TRBJ2-2 TRBV19 . . CASSSGYGTGELFF TGTGCCAGTAGTTCAGGGTACGGCACCGGGGAGCTGTTTTTT
TRBJ2-2 TRBV12-3/TRBV12-4 . . CASSSLFGELFF TGTGCCAGCAGTTCCCTTTTCGGGGAGCTGTTTTTT
TRBJ2-2 TRBV4-1 . . CASSQVGGRGRSNTGELFF TGCGCCAGCAGCCAAGTGGGGGGAAGGGGCCGATCGAACACCGGGGAGCTGTTTTTT
TRBJ1-3 TRBV6-2/TRBV6-3 . once CASSLEPRGEALLRNIYF TGTGCCAGCAGCCTCGAGCCCAGGGGAGAGGCCCTGCTTCGGAACATATATTTT
TRBJ2-2 TRBV6-2/TRBV6-3 TRBD2 . CASSYERLAGGLNTGELFF TGTGCCAGCAGTTACGAGCGACTAGCGGGAGGACTAAACACCGGGGAGCTGTTTTTT
TRBJ1-2 TRBV10-3 TRBD1 . CAIRGQGRDYGYTF TGTGCCATCAGGGGACAGGGGAGAGACTATGGCTACACCTTC
TRBJ2-7 TRBV18 . . CASSPEFEGEPYEQYF TGTGCCAGCTCACCAGAATTCGAGGGGGAGCCCTACGAGCAGTACTTC
TRBJ1-6 TRBV5-4 . . CASSLVSSLSNNSPLHF TGTGCCAGCAGCTTGGTTTCAAGTTTGAGCAATAATTCACCCCTCCACTTT
TRBJ2-2 TRBV19 . . CASSEPPGGWTGELFF TGTGCCAGTAGCGAACCCCCAGGGGGGTGGACCGGGGAGCTGTTTTTT
TRBJ1-2 TRBV18 TRBD1 . CASSPRTGGVNYGYTF TGTGCCAGCTCACCTAGAACAGGGGGTGTTAACTATGGCTACACCTTC
TRBJ2-2 TRBV30 . . CAKGLQSGGELFF TGTGCCAAGGGACTCCAGTCAGGCGGGGAGCTGTTTTTT